Below are 25 T cell receptor beta chains sequenced from a single sample in a study of T cells in pancreatic ductal adenocarcinoma. Sequencing used immunoSEQ multiplex PCR; TCRdb keeps in-frame clones, though not all of them. The repertoire holds just under 30,000 clones, around nine tenths seen once, with roughly 2% in the top ten. No neoadjuvant therapy was given to the selected pancreatic ductal adenocarcinoma patients before their surgery. The sample taken for sequencing was PBMCs. Source of these receptors: a human donor with pancreatic ductal adenocarcinoma.

The chain is built from TRBV27 and TRBJ2-7; 7 positions agree with TRBD1. V lost 3 bases, J lost 2 bases, and 4 bases stayed unmatched. This CDR3 spans 14 amino acids. Per the germline V gene, CDR1 is MNHEY and CDR2 is SMNVEV (reference sequence). This CDR3 reads CASSLAGGPYEQYF. CDR3 nucleotide sequence: TGTGCCAGCAGTTTGGCAGGGGGTCCCTACGAGCAGTACTTC.

J is TRBJ2-5 and V is TRBV11-2, with a tentative D call TRBD1 (6 bases). Trimming cost V 5 bases and J 5 bases, with 12 bases left between them. The CDR3 totals 13 residues. CDR1 is SGHAT and CDR2 is FQNNGV in the germline V gene. CDR3 sequence (DNA): TGTGCCAGCAGCCCTACAGGGCTGGAGACCCAGTACTTC. This gives the protein CASSPTGLETQYF.

The gene calls are TRBV7-2 and TRBJ1-2; D unclear. The germline gives CDR1 SGHTA, CDR2 FQGNSA. The ends were cut back, 5 bases at V and 6 bases at J, with 25 bases in the middle. The CDR3 spans 17 residues. The CDR3 region is CASSTLRIEATKNGYTF. CDR3 sequence (DNA): TGTGCCAGCAGCACCCTTAGGATTGAAGCTACTAAAAATGGCTACACCTTC.

V usage is TRBV9 and J usage is TRBJ2-2; D not resolved. CDR3 length: 15 residues. Germline V gives CDR1 SGDLS, CDR2 YYNGEE. The germline V and J ends were trimmed by 2 bases and 2 bases, with 10 bases remaining between them. The CDR3 DNA is TGTGCCAGCAGCGTGGAGTACGACAACACCGGGGAGCTGTTTTTT. Its protein product is CASSVEYDNTGELFF.

The chain links TRBV10-3 to TRBJ2-7; TRBD1 aligns across 10 bases. CDR1 ENHRY and CDR2 SYGVKD come from the germline V gene. Trimming removed 4 bases from V and 2 bases from J; junction bases left unmatched: 5. The length of the CDR3 is 15 residues. This chain's CDR3 is CAISGEDRGPYEQYF. The CDR3 coding sequence is TGTGCCATCAGTGGGGAAGACAGGGGGCCCTACGAGCAGTACTTC.

J is TRBJ1-5 and V is TRBV2, with D unclear. The CDR3 spans 15 residues. CDR1 is SNHLY and CDR2 is FYNNEI in the germline V gene. V was clipped by 1 base and J by 0 bases, with 7 bases between them. CDR3 sequence: CASSEGWHSNQPQHF. The CDR3 DNA follows: TGTGCCAGCAGTGAAGGCTGGCATAGCAATCAGCCCCAGCATTTT.

This clone has only one observation. This rearrangement joins TRBV6-1 to TRBJ2-1; D is perhaps TRBD1 or TRBD2 (7 bases each). CDR3 length: 15 amino acids. V was pared by 5 bases and J by 3 bases, with 14 bases between. Per germline, CDR1 MNHNS and CDR2 SASEGT. CDR3 loop: CASSPQGEGYNEQFF. CDR3 bases: TGTGCCAGCAGTCCTCAGGGGGAGGGCTACAATGAGCAGTTCTTC.

As regards this clone: At one end, the junction sequence differs from germline, possibly due to a read error. The chain employs TRBV7-7 and TRBJ2-3, with TRBD2 identical over 12 bases. CDR1 SSHAT and CDR2 FNYEAQ come from the germline V gene (reference sequence). The CDR3 has 16 amino acids. The CDR3 sequence is CASSSLTSGRPDTQYF. The CDR3 nucleotides read TGTGCTAGCAGCTCCTTGACTAGCGGGAGACCAGATACGCAGTATTTT.

This rearrangement joins TRBV18 to TRBJ1-3; no clear D. CDR1 KGHSH and CDR2 LQKENI come from the germline V gene. V shed 2 bases and J shed 0 bases, with 11 bases lying between them. This CDR3 region has 16 residues. In DNA form, the CDR3 reads TGTGCCAGCTCACCAGCAGCAGACTACTCTGGAAACACCATATATTTT. Encoded protein: CASSPAADYSGNTIYF.

V usage is TRBV13 and J usage is TRBJ2-3; the D gene is possibly TRBD2 (7 bases). CDR3 size: 16 residues. Germline CDR1 PRHDT, CDR2 FYEKMQ (reference sequence). Trimming cost V 5 bases and J 0 bases, with 15 bases left between them. CDR3 sequence (DNA): TGTGCCAGCAGCCAGGGGCGGGGGATAAGCACAGATACGCAGTATTTT. This encodes CASSQGRGISTDTQYF. Full variable domain (rest looked up from reference TRBV13 and TRBJ2-3): AAGVIQSPRHLIKEKRETATLKCYPIPRHDTVYWYQQGPGQDPQFLISFYEKMQSDKGSIPDRFSAQQFSDYHSELNMSSLELGDSALYFCASSQGRGISTDTQYFGPGTRLTVL.

The chain is built from TRBV15 and TRBJ2-3, with 10 bases identical to TRBD1. J gave up 2 bases and V 6 bases, and 2 bases lay outside the gene matches. The CDR3 runs to 14 residues. CDR1 LNHNV and CDR2 YYDKDF come from the germline V gene (reference sequence). The CDR3 sequence is CATRRQGATDTQYF. CDR3 nucleotide sequence: TGTGCCACCAGGAGACAGGGGGCCACAGATACGCAGTATTTT. The complete variable domain, with remaining parts taken from reference TRBV15 and TRBJ2-3, reads DAMVIQNPRYQVTQFGKPVTLSCSQTLNHNVMYWYQQKSSQAPKLLFHYYDKDFNNEADTPDNFQSRRPNTSFCFLDIRSPGLGDTAMYLCATRRQGATDTQYFGPGTRLTVL.

This chain connects TRBV7-2 to TRBJ2-4; a possible D gene is TRBD2 (6 bases). Germline loops: CDR1 SGHTA, CDR2 FQGNSA. CDR3 length: 13 residues. Trimming left V 5 bases short and J 8 bases short, with 13 bases between. The CDR3 sequence is CASSRRLEDIQYF. The CDR3 DNA follows: TGTGCCAGCAGCCGACGACTAGAAGACATTCAGTACTTC. Using reference TRBV7-2 and TRBJ2-4 for the parts outside the CDR3, the full variable domain is GAGVSQSPSNKVTEKGKDVELRCDPISGHTALYWYRQSLGQGLEFLIYFQGNSAPDKSGLPSDRFSAERTGGSVSTLTIQRTQQEDSAVYLCASSRRLEDIQYFGAGTRLSVL.

The V and J genes are TRBV6-5 and TRBJ2-3; perhaps TRBD2 as D (6 bases). The CDR3 sequence is 13 residues long. V lost 6 bases to trimming and J lost 5 bases, with 12 bases between them. Germline V gene data show CDR1 as MNHEY and CDR2 as SVGAGI. The chain's CDR3 is CASRPGGEDTQYF. In DNA form, the CDR3 reads TGTGCCAGCAGGCCCGGCGGGGAAGATACGCAGTATTTT.

This rearrangement joins TRBV7-2 to TRBJ2-5, with 7 positions matching TRBD1. CDR3 length: 13 residues. The germline gives CDR1 SGHTA, CDR2 FQGNSA. J was trimmed by 5 bases and V by 3 bases; bases with no gene match: 3. The CDR3 reads CASSFGQVETQYF. The CDR3 nucleotides read TGTGCCAGCAGCTTCGGACAGGTCGAGACCCAGTACTTC.

CDR3 sequence reads: CASSLQSVMGNYGYTF. The CDR3 DNA is TGTGCCAGCTCTCTTCAATCGGTAATGGGAAACTATGGCTACACCTTC. V usage is TRBV18 and J usage is TRBJ1-2; D ambiguous. This CDR3 is 16 amino acids long. Deletions cut 6 bases from V and 2 bases from J, with 19 bases between. From germline, CDR1 is KGHSH and CDR2 LQKENI.

The chain links TRBV7-9 to TRBJ1-5; no reliable D call. Per the germline V gene, CDR1 is SEHNR and CDR2 is FQNEAQ (reference sequence). Trimming took 1 base from V and 7 from J, leaving 8 bases between them. The CDR3 has 13 amino acids. The CDR3 bases are TGTGCCAGCAGCTTAGGAGCTCAACAGCCCCAGCATTTT. This translates into CASSLGAQQPQHF.

The rearrangement uses TRBV19 and TRBJ2-7; 10 bases map to TRBD1. Germline V lookup: CDR1 LNHDA, CDR2 SQIVND (reference sequence). The CDR3 extends over 12 amino acids. The J segment lost 12 bases and the V segment lost 5 bases, leaving 7 bases of the junction unmatched. CDR3 in amino acids: CASSGTGDGAYF. In DNA, the CDR3 is TGTGCCAGTAGTGGGACAGGGGACGGGGCGTACTTC.

This chain connects TRBV7-8 to TRBJ2-7; TRBD1 matches at 7 bases. Germline V gene data show CDR1 as SGHVS and CDR2 as FQNEAQ. The CDR3 is made up of 13 amino acids. J gave up 5 bases and V 5 bases, and 6 bases lay outside the gene matches. CDR3 residues: CASSVGQFDEQYF. CDR3 nucleotide sequence: TGTGCCAGCAGCGTGGGACAGTTCGACGAGCAGTACTTC.

V and J are TRBV7-9 and TRBJ2-1; the D is unclear. This CDR3 has 15 amino acids. Germline lookup yields CDR1 SEHNR and CDR2 FQNEAQ (reference sequence). V was pared by 2 bases and J by 8 bases, with 16 bases between. The CDR3 reads CASSLSSGGLYEQFF. CDR3 DNA sequence: TGTGCCAGCAGCTTAAGTTCGGGTGGGCTTTATGAGCAGTTCTTC.

This clone came up a few times. The rearrangement links TRBV5-4 to TRBJ1-2; tentative D call: TRBD1 (5 bases). Between the trimmed V and J ends, which lost 3 bases and 8 bases, there was a span of 20 bases. The CDR3 is 15 amino acids. Germline V lookup: CDR1 SGHNT, CDR2 YYREEE (reference sequence). Here the CDR3 reads CASSSGDGPFRGYTF. CDR3 bases: TGTGCCAGCAGCTCCGGGGACGGGCCTTTTCGGGGCTACACCTTC.

This chain joins TRBV7-8 and TRBJ2-7; either TRBD1 or TRBD2 may supply D (5 bases each). The CDR3 sequence is 15 residues long. Trimming left V 1 base short and J 7 bases short, with 17 bases between. Per germline, CDR1 SGHVS and CDR2 FQNEAQ. The CDR3 here is CASSLGGVLRGEQYF. CDR3 nucleotides: TGTGCCAGCAGCTTAGGGGGCGTCCTGAGGGGAGAGCAGTACTTC.

The J gene is TRBJ1-4, the V gene TRBV9; D uncertain. CDR1 and CDR2 from the germline V gene are SGDLS and YYNGEE. The CDR3 runs to 15 residues. Between the trimmed V and J ends, which lost 4 bases and 8 bases, there was a span of 18 bases. CDR3 DNA: TGTGCCAGCAGCCCCGATGGTGGGTTGATAGAAAAACTGTTTTTT. It codes for CASSPDGGLIEKLFF. Based on the CDR3 plus reference TRBV9 and TRBJ1-4, the full variable domain is DSGVTQTPKHLITATGQRVTLRCSPRSGDLSVYWYQQSLDQGLQFLIQYYNGEERAKGNILERFSAQQFPDLHSELNLSSLELGDSALYFCASSPDGGLIEKLFFGSGTQLSVL.

The V and J genes are TRBV5-4 and TRBJ2-1; 8 bases align to TRBD2. The CDR3 is made up of 15 amino acids. Per germline, CDR1 SGHNT and CDR2 YYREEE (reference sequence). V lost 3 bases and J lost 4; bases outside the gene matches: 6. Here the CDR3 DNA reads TGTGCCAGCAGCTACGTTAGCGGGAATTACAATGAGCAGTTCTTC. It yields the protein CASSYVSGNYNEQFF. Full variable domain (remainder filled in from reference TRBV5-4 and TRBJ2-1): ETGVTQSPTHLIKTRGQQVTLRCSSQSGHNTVSWYQQALGQGPQFIFQYYREEENGRGNFPPRFSGLQFPNYSSELNVNALELDDSALYLCASSYVSGNYNEQFFGPGTRLTVL.

This chain links TRBV29-1 with TRBJ2-1; possible D gene TRBD1, 5 bases. The CDR3 consists of 16 residues. Trimming cost V 0 bases and J 1 base, with 13 bases left between them. Per germline, CDR1 SQVTM and CDR2 ANQGSEA. The CDR3 DNA sequence: TGCAGCGTTGAAGATTTAGGCAGGGTATCCTACAATGAGCAGTTCTTC. This sequence encodes CSVEDLGRVSYNEQFF.

This clone appeared once. The CDR3 region has the DNA TGTGCCAGCAGCTTGGACGGCCACTCTGGAAACACCATATATTTT. Translation: CASSLDGHSGNTIYF. The chain links TRBV5-4 to TRBJ1-3; D gene uncertain. The CDR3 is 15 amino acids. Trimming took off 0 bases at V and 0 bases at J, with 7 bases between the two ends. Germline V CDR1 and CDR2: SGHNT, YYREEE (reference sequence).